A single sample gave rise to the 11 T cell receptor beta chains below, sequenced in a study of blood T cell repertoires in COVID-19. Data came from immunoSEQ multiplex PCR; TCRdb stores just in-frame clones and leaves some out. This sample has under 250,000 clones, with around four fifths found just once. The sequenced sample was peripheral blood. The receptors come from a woman between 70 and 85 years old with acute or convalescent COVID-19.

J is TRBJ2-1 and V is TRBV29-1, with D possibly matching TRBD1 (7 bases). The CDR3 is made up of 14 amino acids. CDR1 and CDR2 (germline): SQVTM, ANQGSEA. V lost 7 bases and J 7 bases, leaving 20 bases between the germline ends. Here the CDR3 reads CSATGTVGGNEQFF. The CDR3, as DNA: TGCAGCGCTACAGGGACAGTTGGGGGGAATGAGCAGTTCTTC.

The chain is built from TRBV27 and TRBJ2-1; 12 nucleotides align to TRBD2. CDR3 length: 18 amino acids. Per germline, CDR1 MNHEY and CDR2 SMNVEV (reference sequence). Trimming took 2 bases from V and 10 from J; bases not matched to a gene: 15. The CDR3 DNA reads as TGTGCCAGCAGTTTAAAATTACGCCTAGCGGGGGGGTCACGGGAGCAGTTCTTC. It translates to CASSLKLRLAGGSREQFF.

J is TRBJ1-6 and V is TRBV25-1, with D maybe TRBD1 (6 bases). With 7 bases removed from V and 6 bases from J, the gap between germline ends came to 13 bases. Germline V gene lookup returns CDR1 MGHDK and CDR2 SYGVNS. The CDR3 spans 14 residues. In DNA form, the CDR3 reads TGTGCCAGCAAACCGGGACACCCTAATTCACCCCTCCACTTT. Amino acid sequence: CASKPGHPNSPLHF.

The chain carries TRBV27 and TRBJ1-2; TRBD1 matches 9 bases. There are 17 residues in the CDR3. Germline V gene sequence: CDR1 MNHEY, CDR2 SMNVEV (reference sequence). Trimming removed 2 bases from V and 5 bases from J; junction bases left unmatched: 12. CDR3 in amino acids: CASSLGNPGQGLYGYTF. The CDR3 bases are TGTGCCAGCAGTTTAGGGAATCCGGGACAGGGACTTTATGGCTACACCTTC.

The chain joins TRBV10-3 to TRBJ1-1; D might be TRBD1 (5 bases). Germline loops: CDR1 ENHRY, CDR2 SYGVKD. V lost 8 bases and J 1 base, leaving 14 bases between the germline ends. CDR3 length: 14 amino acids. CDR3 protein: CAIGQGGKNTEAFF. CDR3 in DNA: TGTGCCATCGGGCAGGGAGGGAAGAACACTGAAGCTTTCTTT.

V usage is TRBV5-1 and J usage is TRBJ2-2, with 7 bases matching TRBD2. The CDR3 spans 17 residues. Looked up from germline, CDR1 is SGHRS and CDR2 is YFSETQ. The junction had 15 bases not matched to a gene; V was cut back by 4 bases and J by 6 bases. The CDR3 DNA reads TGCGCCAGCAGCCCCCAGCCCGGGGCTAGCGGATCCGGGGAGCTGTTTTTT. As protein: CASSPQPGASGSGELFF.

DNA for the CDR3: TGTGCCAGCAGTTACAGCGACAGGGGGCCTAATTCACCCCTCCACTTT. Protein: CASSYSDRGPNSPLHF. The J gene is TRBJ1-6, the V gene TRBV6-5; 10 nucleotides line up with TRBD1. Germline CDR1 is MNHEY and CDR2 is SVGAGI. The CDR3 loop spans 16 amino acids. The J segment lost 6 bases and the V segment lost 2 bases, leaving 4 bases of the junction unmatched.

This chain joins TRBV7-6 and TRBJ2-3; 8 nucleotides agree with TRBD2. The V and J ends lost 5 bases and 0 bases, in that order; junction bases with no gene match: 4. The CDR3 extends over 15 amino acids. The V gene's germline CDR1 is SGHVS and CDR2 FNYEAQ. In DNA form, the CDR3 reads TGTGCCAGCAGCCCAGCGGGGGCTAGCACAGATACGCAGTATTTT. As protein: CASSPAGASTDTQYF.

This clone was detected many times. The chain is built from TRBV6-1 and TRBJ2-7; 11 bases are a match to TRBD2. V dropped 2 bases and J dropped 0; count of bases not matched to a gene: 0. The CDR3 extends over 15 amino acids. Germline V CDR1 and CDR2: MNHNS, SASEGT. CDR3 DNA sequence: TGTGCCAGCAGTGAACTAGCGGGGGGCTCCTACGAGCAGTACTTC. Its protein is CASSELAGGSYEQYF.

The CDR3 protein is CASSQTTIGTGGNQPQHF. The CDR3 DNA sequence: TGTGCCAGCTCTCAAACTACTATCGGGACAGGGGGGAATCAGCCCCAGCATTTT. The rearrangement uses TRBV18 and TRBJ1-5; 11 positions agree with TRBD1. With 6 bases clipped from V and 4 bases from J, the junction kept 14 bases outside the gene matches. The CDR3 runs to 18 residues. The germline V gene encodes CDR1 KGHSH and CDR2 LQKENI.

V gene TRBV5-1 combines with J gene TRBJ2-2; 10 bases fit TRBD2. The CDR3 covers 16 residues. V lost 2 bases to trimming and J lost 3 bases; unmatched junction nucleotides: 4. The germline V gene encodes CDR1 SGHRS and CDR2 YFSETQ. CDR3 sequence reads: CASSLAGGTYTGELFF. DNA for the CDR3: TGCGCCAGCAGCTTAGCGGGGGGGACTTACACCGGGGAGCTGTTTTTT.